These 25 T cell receptor beta chains were sequenced from one sample in a study of cytomegalovirus exposure and HLA in healthy donors. PCR used 60 Vbeta primers and 13 Jbeta primers. Clones were sequenced by immunoSEQ multiplex PCR, and TCRdb holds only the in-frame ones, with some missing. In the table there are 160,000 or so clones, around 79% of which are singletons. Material for sequencing was PBMCs. All receptors come from a man between 40 and 49 years old in good health and CMV-seronegative.

This sequence joins TRBV6-1 and TRBJ2-2; TRBD2 matches at 7 bases. The V gene's germline CDR1 is MNHNS and CDR2 SASEGT. J gave up 6 bases and V 5 bases, and 6 bases lay outside the gene matches. The CDR3 is 14 residues long. CDR3 in DNA: TGTGCCAGCAGTCTGGGAGGGAGTGCCGGGGAGCTGTTTTTT. This translates into CASSLGGSAGELFF.

This chain links TRBV19 with TRBJ1-3; D gene uncertain. Germline V gene lookup returns CDR1 LNHDA and CDR2 SQIVND (reference sequence). The CDR3 covers 14 residues. V was trimmed by 2 bases and J by 2 bases, leaving 7 bases between them. The CDR3 loop is CASSIRGAGNTIYF. The CDR3 DNA reads TGTGCCAGTAGTATACGGGGAGCTGGAAACACCATATATTTT. Complete variable domain (other parts from reference TRBV19 and TRBJ1-3): DGGITQSPKYLFRKEGQNVTLSCEQNLNHDAMYWYRQDPGQGLRLIYYSQIVNDFQKGDIAEGYSVSREKKESFPLTVTSAQKNPTAFYLCASSIRGAGNTIYFGEGSWLTVV.

This chain links TRBV16 with TRBJ2-7; D possibly corresponds to TRBD2 (6 bases). The CDR3 is 15 amino acids. V gave up 0 bases and J gave up 2 bases, with 11 bases separating them. Germline V gene lookup returns CDR1 KGHSY and CDR2 FQNENV. The CDR3 nucleotides read TGTGCCAGCAGCCAATCGGTACTAGCTCCCTACGAGCAGTACTTC. Amino acid sequence: CASSQSVLAPYEQYF.

The genes are TRBV4-1 and TRBJ2-2; D is undetermined. Germline V gene data show CDR1 as MGHRA and CDR2 as YSYEKL. The CDR3 has 15 amino acids. V was trimmed by 5 bases and J by 0 bases, leaving 10 bases between them. The CDR3 loop is CASSKIVANTGELFF. The DNA for the CDR3 is TGCGCCAGCAGCAAAATAGTCGCGAACACCGGGGAGCTGTTTTTT.

Concerning this clone: One end of the junction fails to match germline, which may point to a read error. The genes are TRBV13 and TRBJ2-7; no clear D. The CDR3 covers 15 residues. The V gene's germline CDR1 is PRHDT and CDR2 FYEKMQ (reference sequence). The CDR3 loop reads CASSLGPHDSYEQYF. The CDR3 coding sequence is TGTGCCAGCAGCCTAGGTCCACACGACTCCTACGAGCAGTACTTC.

This clone was seen a few times. The genes are TRBV6-1 and TRBJ2-7; 7 nucleotides line up with TRBD2. Unmatched junction bases numbered 11, after V lost 8 bases and J lost 4 bases. In germline, CDR1 is MNHNS, CDR2 SASEGT. The CDR3 consists of 14 residues. DNA for the CDR3: TGTGCCAGCGAAGGGGTGCGGGAGTTTTACGAGCAGTACTTC. Translated: CASEGVREFYEQYF.

Turning to this clone: A junction boundary mismatches the germline segment, possibly from a read error. The V and J genes are TRBV7-7 and TRBJ2-3; the match to TRBD2 covers 9 bases. This CDR3 spans 16 amino acids. Germline CDR1 reads SSHAT; CDR2 reads FNYEAQ (reference sequence). DNA for the CDR3: TGTGCTAGCAGCCCATTTAGCGGGAGTGGCACAGATACGCAGTATTTT. Encoded protein: CASSPFSGSGTDTQYF.

The genes are TRBV2 and TRBJ2-7; D possibly corresponds to TRBD1 (6 bases). CDR3 length: 14 residues. Trimming shortened V by 5 bases and J by 3 bases, and 14 bases separated the two germline ends. From germline, CDR1 is SNHLY and CDR2 FYNNEI. CDR3 in DNA: TGTGCCAGCAGTTCAGATTTAGGGGGCTACGAGCAGTACTTC. Protein sequence: CASSSDLGGYEQYF. Full variable domain (outside the CDR3, taken from reference TRBV2 and TRBJ2-7): EPEVTQTPSHQVTQMGQEVILRCVPISNHLYFYWYRQILGQKVEFLVSFYNNEISEKSEIFDDQFSVERPDGSNFTLKIRSTKLEDSAMYFCASSSDLGGYEQYFGPGTRLTVT.

V gene TRBV14 combines with J gene TRBJ2-1, with 10 bases that match TRBD2. The V and J ends lost 0 bases and 15 bases, in that order; junction bases with no gene match: 11. The germline gives CDR1 SGHDN, CDR2 FVKESK. The CDR3 length is 15 residues. The CDR3 region has the DNA TGTGCCAGCAGCCAAGATACCCTAAGCGGGAGGGCCCGGTTCTTC. Its protein product is CASSQDTLSGRARFF.

The chain combines TRBV5-1 with TRBJ1-2; a possible D gene is TRBD1 (6 bases). Germline-derived CDR1 and CDR2 are SGHRS and YFSETQ. The germline V and J ends were trimmed by 4 bases and 3 bases, with 13 bases remaining between them. This CDR3 comprises 14 residues. In nucleotides, the CDR3 is TGCGCCAGCAGCCAGTCACAGGGATACTATGGCTACACCTTC. This translates into CASSQSQGYYGYTF.

The CDR3 nucleotides are TGTGCCAGCCGGGGACCAGCAGGGGGCACAGATACGCAGTATTTT. Its translation is CASRGPAGGTDTQYF. The chain has TRBV6-5 and TRBJ2-3; the D gene is possibly TRBD1 (6 bases). This CDR3 has 15 amino acids. From germline, CDR1 is MNHEY and CDR2 SVGAGI. V lost 8 bases, J lost 1 base, and 16 bases lay in between.

This clone showed up just a few times. V usage is TRBV6-4 and J usage is TRBJ2-2; TRBD1 is a possible D gene (5 bases). The germline V gene encodes CDR1 MRHNA and CDR2 SNTAGT. CDR3 length: 12 amino acids. Trimming cost V 10 bases and J 6 bases, with 12 bases left between them. CDR3 sequence: CATKGVAGELFF. CDR3 DNA: TGTGCCACTAAAGGGGTCGCCGGGGAGCTGTTTTTT.

The gene calls are TRBV6-4 and TRBJ2-3; TRBD2 matches at 7 bases. Germline CDR1 is MRHNA and CDR2 is SNTAGT. V dropped 4 bases and J dropped 3; count of bases not matched to a gene: 4. CDR3 length equals 14 residues. CDR3 amino acids: CASSGEGTTDTQYF. CDR3 DNA: TGTGCCAGCAGTGGGGAGGGGACGACAGATACGCAGTATTTT.

The V gene is TRBV6-1, the J gene TRBJ2-7, with D maybe TRBD1 (6 bases). The CDR3 spans 14 residues. Trimming shortened V by 2 bases and J by 4 bases, and 12 bases separated the two germline ends. CDR1 is MNHNS and CDR2 is SASEGT in the germline V gene. CDR3 in amino acids: CASSERGTPYEQYF. The DNA of the CDR3 is TGTGCCAGCAGTGAAAGGGGGACCCCTTACGAGCAGTACTTC.

V and J are TRBV5-1 and TRBJ2-7, with 11 bases identical to TRBD1. The CDR3 spans 13 residues. Germline trimming cut 3 bases from V and 6 bases from J; bases unmatched to any gene: 2. The germline V gene has CDR1 SGHRS and CDR2 YFSETQ. For the CDR3, the DNA is TGCGCCAGCAGCTGGGACAGGGGGGGCGAGCAGTACTTC. This codes for CASSWDRGGEQYF.

J is TRBJ2-1 and V is TRBV19, with 14 nucleotides matching TRBD2. Looked up from germline, CDR1 is LNHDA and CDR2 is SQIVND (reference sequence). This CDR3 is 16 amino acids long. V dropped 6 bases and J dropped 1; count of bases not matched to a gene: 2. This CDR3 is CASRGLAGESYNEQFF. In DNA, the CDR3 is TGTGCCAGTAGGGGACTAGCGGGAGAGTCCTACAATGAGCAGTTCTTC.

The gene calls are TRBV7-6 and TRBJ2-2; D is possibly TRBD1 (6 bases). Germline values: CDR1 SGHVS, CDR2 FNYEAQ. V lost 0 bases to trimming and J lost 5 bases, with 16 bases between them. The CDR3 runs 17 residues. The chain's CDR3 is CASSLAPANRVTGELFF. The CDR3 DNA reads TGTGCCAGCAGCTTAGCGCCTGCAAACAGGGTGACCGGGGAGCTGTTTTTT.

This clone was counted once. This sequence joins TRBV4-1 and TRBJ2-2, with 7 bases fitting TRBD1. The germline V gene encodes CDR1 MGHRA and CDR2 YSYEKL. The CDR3 runs 15 residues. Unmatched junction bases numbered 6, after V lost 4 bases and J lost 4 bases. The chain's CDR3 is CASSLRQGSTGELFF. The DNA of the CDR3 is TGCGCCAGCAGCCTAAGACAGGGAAGCACCGGGGAGCTGTTTTTT.

This clone was seen once. This chain uses TRBV2 with TRBJ1-5; D possibly corresponds to TRBD1 (5 bases). Between the trimmed V and J ends, which lost 6 bases and 0 bases, there was a span of 9 bases. Per germline, CDR1 SNHLY and CDR2 FYNNEI. The CDR3 contains 14 residues. The CDR3 nucleotides are TGTGCCAGCAGGGCGACAGATAGCAATCAGCCCCAGCATTTT. The encoded protein is CASRATDSNQPQHF.

The CDR3 coding sequence is TGTGCCAGCAGTTTACAGGGACATACGCAGTATTTT. Its protein is CASSLQGHTQYF. The chain combines TRBV6-5 with TRBJ2-3; a weak D match, TRBD1 (6 bases). V was pared by 4 bases and J by 7 bases, with 9 bases between. The CDR3 length is 12 residues. Looked up from germline, CDR1 is MNHEY and CDR2 is SVGAGI.

J is TRBJ1-2 and V is TRBV7-6, with no clear D. CDR1 is SGHVS, CDR2 FNYEAQ, per germline. With 5 bases removed from V and 0 bases from J, the gap between germline ends came to 10 bases. The CDR3 extends over 14 amino acids. The CDR3: CASSPAGPNYGYTF. The CDR3 DNA follows: TGTGCCAGCAGCCCCGCGGGCCCTAACTATGGCTACACCTTC.

The genes are TRBV28 and TRBJ1-2; D gene ambiguous. Trimming cost V 7 bases and J 4 bases, with 13 bases left between them. This CDR3 comprises 13 residues. The germline CDR1 and CDR2 sequences are MDHEN and SYDVKM. The CDR3 DNA reads as TGTGCCAGCAAGATTGGAGGATCCTATGGCTACACCTTC. It is translated as CASKIGGSYGYTF.

This sequence joins TRBV2 and TRBJ2-2; perhaps TRBD2 as D (5 bases). Germline loops: CDR1 SNHLY, CDR2 FYNNEI. The CDR3 runs 12 residues. V lost 4 bases, J lost 6 bases, and 6 bases lay in between. In nucleotides, the CDR3 is TGTGCCAGCAGTGCGGGGTCCGGGGAGCTGTTTTTT. Protein: CASSAGSGELFF.

The sample holds one count of this clone. The CDR3 protein is CASSRGLAGGYETQYF. As DNA, the CDR3 is TGTGCCAGCAGCCGTGGACTAGCGGGAGGATATGAGACCCAGTACTTC. The genes are TRBV7-2 and TRBJ2-5; 14 positions match TRBD2. From germline, CDR1 is SGHTA and CDR2 FQGNSA. V was pared by 5 bases and J by 5 bases, with 7 bases of the junction left unmatched. The CDR3 is 16 amino acids.

This clone appeared a few times. The chain uses TRBV15 and TRBJ2-7; 7 bases map to TRBD2. The CDR3 length is 17 residues. Germline V lookup: CDR1 LNHNV, CDR2 YYDKDF (reference sequence). The ends lost 0 bases at V and 2 bases at J; junction bases unmatched: 10. The CDR3 spells CATSRDIPSSGAYEQYF. Here the CDR3 DNA reads TGTGCCACCAGCAGAGATATCCCCTCTAGCGGAGCCTACGAGCAGTACTTC.